These 7 T cell receptor beta chains were all obtained from the same sample, sequenced in a study of T-cell reconstitution after alpha-beta-depleted transplantation in children. Preparation of the TCRbeta library was carried out with unique molecular identifiers. MiXCR, run by TCRdb on the PCR reads, gives a single entry per CDR3 protein. The sample records 700,000 to 950,000 distinct CDR3 sequences, 16% being singletons. The specimen was PBMCs, mostly from graft donor cells, collected 360 days after TCRalphabeta/CD19-depleted stem cell transplant. These receptors all stem from a male patient between 5 and 17 years old who had a stem cell transplant for acute lymphoblastic leukemia, so the T cells may come from the graft donor.

This clonotype was counted a few times. The V gene is TRBV7-9, the J gene TRBJ1-1, with D maybe TRBD1 (6 bases). The germline V gene encodes CDR1 SEHNR and CDR2 FQNEAQ (reference sequence). The CDR3 loop spans 11 amino acids. The CDR3 loop is CAGGGNTEAFF. In DNA, the CDR3 is TGTGCAGGGGGGGGGAACACTGAAGCTTTCTTT.

This clonotype came up a few times. The chain employs TRBV7-3 and TRBJ2-3, with TRBD2 matching over 10 bases. After removal of 4 bases from V and 4 bases from J, the junction contained 8 bases not matched to a gene. The CDR3 covers 16 residues. Germline assignment: CDR1 SGHTA and CDR2 FQGTGA. CDR3 in DNA: TGTGCCAGCAGCTCGCGACTAGCGGGTCAGGCAGATACGCAGTATTTT. This codes for CASSSRLAGQADTQYF.

The chain is built from TRBV12-3 or TRBV12-4 and TRBJ2-1; TRBD2 agrees at 8 bases. The V and J ends lost 4 bases and 8 bases, in that order; junction bases with no gene match: 10. The CDR3 covers 15 residues. The CDR3 coding sequence is TGTGCCAGCAGTTCTCCGGGACTAGTTGCAGATGAGCAGTTCTTC. As protein: CASSSPGLVADEQFF.

This CDR3 is CASSPTDRGSYEQYF. As DNA, the CDR3 is TGTGCCAGCAGCCCTACAGACAGAGGGTCCTACGAGCAGTACTTC. The V call is TRBV7-9, the J call TRBJ2-7, with D possibly called TRBD1 or TRBD2 (5 bases each). CDR1 is SEHNR, CDR2 FQNEAQ, per germline (reference sequence). V dropped 5 bases and J dropped 1 base, with 15 bases sitting between them. This CDR3 comprises 15 residues.

The chain links TRBV7-8 to TRBJ2-7, with TRBD1 matching 9 bases. The length of the CDR3 is 15 residues. The germline CDR1 and CDR2 sequences are SGHVS and FQNEAQ. The trim removed 5 bases at V and 2 bases at J, leaving 7 bases unmatched. CDR3 in amino acids: CASSATGGPTYEQYF. Written as DNA, the CDR3 is TGTGCCAGCAGCGCGACAGGGGGACCCACCTACGAGCAGTACTTC.

CDR3 loop: CASSLGSGLNTGELFF. CDR3 bases: TGTGCCAGCAGCTTAGGCAGCGGGTTGAACACCGGGGAGCTGTTTTTT. The gene calls are TRBV7-3 and TRBJ2-2, with D possibly matching TRBD2 (6 bases). Germline loops: CDR1 SGHTA, CDR2 FQGTGA. Trimming removed 2 bases from V and 1 base from J, with 11 bases in between. The CDR3 is 16 amino acids.

In its sample, this clonotype was seen many times. The chain carries TRBV7-9 and TRBJ2-3; the D gene is possibly TRBD2 (5 bases). The CDR3 contains 12 residues. Per germline, CDR1 SEHNR and CDR2 FQNEAQ (reference sequence). Trimming pared 1 base from V and 8 bases from J, leaving 7 bases between. Here the CDR3 DNA reads TGTGCCAGCAGCTTAGTAGGGAGTACGCAGTATTTT. It translates to CASSLVGSTQYF.